The 30 T cell receptor beta chains below all came from one sample that was sequenced in a study of PD-1 blockade in classical Hodgkin lymphoma. Here immunoSEQ multiplex PCR was the method, and the copy in TCRdb shows in-frame clones only, minus some. This table has around 6,700 clones, roughly 67% appearing once. Time point specified: cycle 4 day 1 (C4D1), after around six weeks of nivolumab. Each patient relapsed following autologous stem cell transplantation, and prior brentuximab vedotin exposure differed. CD8+ T cell isolation from thawed PBMCs was performed by magnetic negative selection. Sample: CD8+ T cells from blood, taken before the fourth cycle of nivolumab. The receptors here all came from a human donor with classical Hodgkin lymphoma.

The J gene is TRBJ1-1, the V gene TRBV14; D is unclear. Trimming left V 2 bases short and J 5 bases short, with 9 bases between. The CDR3 consists of 13 residues. Per the germline V gene, CDR1 is SGHDN and CDR2 is FVKESK. The CDR3 spells CASSQWGSTEAFF. Here the CDR3 DNA reads TGTGCCAGCAGCCAATGGGGTAGTACTGAAGCTTTCTTT.

The chain joins TRBV27 to TRBJ2-1, with D maybe TRBD1 (6 bases). This CDR3 is 14 amino acids long. Per germline, CDR1 MNHEY and CDR2 SMNVEV (reference sequence). The V end was cut by 5 bases, the J end by 4 bases, with 12 bases between. The CDR3 DNA reads as TGTGCCAGCAGTATTCAGGGGTCGTACAATGAGCAGTTCTTC. This codes for CASSIQGSYNEQFF.

This chain joins TRBV4-1 and TRBJ2-3; a weak D match, TRBD2 (6 bases). Germline loops: CDR1 MGHRA, CDR2 YSYEKL. V was trimmed by 2 bases and J by 2 bases, leaving 14 bases between them. The CDR3 covers 16 residues. For the CDR3, the DNA is TGCGCCAGCAGCCAACTGGGAGGCAGCATCACAGATACGCAGTATTTT. It specifies CASSQLGGSITDTQYF.

This clone was picked up one time. V is TRBV11-1 and J is TRBJ2-1; D ambiguous. Looked up from germline, CDR1 is SGHAT and CDR2 is FQDESV (reference sequence). The V end lost 1 base, the J end lost 7 bases, and 8 bases lay between the germline ends. This CDR3 has 13 residues. CDR3 loop: CASSLDWANEQFF. Here the CDR3 DNA reads TGTGCCAGCAGCTTAGACTGGGCTAATGAGCAGTTCTTC.

The chain employs TRBV7-6 and TRBJ2-7; D tentatively fits TRBD1 or TRBD2 (5 bases each). Germline loops: CDR1 SGHVS, CDR2 FNYEAQ. The CDR3 is 13 residues long. Trimming shortened V by 5 bases and J by 3 bases, and 11 bases separated the two germline ends. DNA for the CDR3: TGTGCCAGCAGCAAGGGACCGAACTACGAGCAGTACTTC. The encoded protein is CASSKGPNYEQYF.

V gene TRBV4-1 combines with J gene TRBJ2-2; 8 bases are shared with TRBD1. The germline gives CDR1 MGHRA, CDR2 YSYEKL. Losses at the gene ends were 4 bases for V and 5 bases for J; bases not matched to a gene: 6. The CDR3 contains 15 residues. The CDR3, as DNA: TGCGCCAGCAGCCCCTCGCAGGGGGCTACCGGGGAGCTGTTTTTT. Translation gives CASSPSQGATGELFF.

This chain joins TRBV7-8 and TRBJ1-4; 8 bases match TRBD1. V gave up 0 bases and J gave up 6 bases; unmatched junction bases: 6. The germline V gene has CDR1 SGHVS and CDR2 FQNEAQ. The CDR3 loop spans 16 amino acids. CDR3 in amino acids: CASSLADRGEDEKLFF. The CDR3, as DNA: TGTGCCAGCAGCTTAGCTGACAGGGGCGAGGATGAAAAACTGTTTTTT.

This clone was detected once. The chain uses TRBV11-2 and TRBJ2-1; 9 bases align to TRBD1. Trimming removed 3 bases from V and 10 bases from J; junction bases left unmatched: 4. This CDR3 is built from 13 residues. Germline-derived CDR1 and CDR2 are SGHAT and FQNNGV. In DNA, the CDR3 is TGTGCCAGCAGCTTCGGGACAGGGCGAGAGCAGTTCTTC. This translates into CASSFGTGREQFF.

This rearrangement joins TRBV19 to TRBJ2-1; 8 nucleotides align to TRBD1. The CDR3 consists of 13 residues. Germline V CDR1 and CDR2: LNHDA, SQIVND (reference sequence). The V and J ends lost 7 bases and 7 bases, in that order; junction bases with no gene match: 6. The CDR3 nucleotides are TGTGCCAGTACACGGACAGGGTGGAATGAGCAGTTCTTC. It yields the protein CASTRTGWNEQFF.

V gene TRBV2 combines with J gene TRBJ2-1; 8 nucleotides align to TRBD2. Trimming removed 5 bases from V and 5 bases from J; junction bases left unmatched: 8. Per the germline V gene, CDR1 is SNHLY and CDR2 is FYNNEI. This CDR3 is 15 amino acids long. The CDR3 spells CASSFLSGKNNEQFF. CDR3 nucleotides: TGTGCCAGCAGTTTCCTTAGCGGGAAAAACAATGAGCAGTTCTTC. Complete variable domain (other parts from reference TRBV2 and TRBJ2-1): EPEVTQTPSHQVTQMGQEVILRCVPISNHLYFYWYRQILGQKVEFLVSFYNNEISEKSEIFDDQFSVERPDGSNFTLKIRSTKLEDSAMYFCASSFLSGKNNEQFFGPGTRLTVL.

This chain uses TRBV27 with TRBJ1-2; D unresolved. CDR1 and CDR2 (germline): MNHEY, SMNVEV (reference sequence). The CDR3 runs 13 residues. V was clipped by 7 bases and J by 2 bases, with 11 bases between them. This CDR3 reads CASTLSPNYGYTF. CDR3 bases: TGTGCCAGCACCCTCTCACCCAACTATGGCTACACCTTC.

V is TRBV6-1 and J is TRBJ1-4; D might be TRBD1 (5 bases). CDR1 MNHNS and CDR2 SASEGT come from the germline V gene. The CDR3 length is 15 residues. V lost 6 bases, J lost 0 bases, and 11 bases lay in between. The CDR3: CASSPGPATNEKLFF. The CDR3 region has the DNA TGTGCCAGCAGCCCGGGACCCGCAACTAATGAAAAACTGTTTTTT.

This clone was recorded only once. The chain joins TRBV5-4 to TRBJ2-3; D may be TRBD1 or TRBD2 (7 bases each). This CDR3 has 15 amino acids. Germline CDR1 reads SGHNT; CDR2 reads YYREEE (reference sequence). Trimming took 1 base from V and 6 from J, leaving 15 bases between them. DNA for the CDR3: TGTGCCAGCAGCTTGCAGGGGGGGGGCTGGGATACGCAGTATTTT. Translating it yields CASSLQGGGWDTQYF.

The V gene is TRBV6-5, the J gene TRBJ1-1, with 8 bases matching TRBD1. V was pared by 6 bases and J by 5 bases, with 11 bases of the junction left unmatched. This CDR3 is 15 amino acids long. Germline V gene lookup returns CDR1 MNHEY and CDR2 SVGAGI. CDR3 DNA: TGTGCCAGCAGGAATTCCGGGACAGGAGGGACTGAAGCTTTCTTT. Translated: CASRNSGTGGTEAFF.

This sequence joins TRBV6-1 and TRBJ2-7; D remains ambiguous. The CDR3 extends over 14 amino acids. The germline V gene has CDR1 MNHNS and CDR2 SASEGT. Trimming removed 3 bases from V and 4 bases from J, with 13 bases in between. This CDR3 reads CASSDSSMGYEQYF. Here the CDR3 DNA reads TGTGCCAGCAGTGATTCCTCTATGGGGTACGAGCAGTACTTC.

The V and J genes are TRBV15 and TRBJ2-5; D is perhaps TRBD1 (5 bases). V lost 3 bases to trimming and J lost 5 bases, with 13 bases between them. The CDR3 extends over 14 amino acids. Germline CDR1 is LNHNV and CDR2 is YYDKDF (reference sequence). The CDR3 bases are TGTGCCACCAGCAGGCCCAGGGTGTGGGAGACCCAGTACTTC. Protein sequence: CATSRPRVWETQYF.

V and J are TRBV4-1 and TRBJ2-5; D is possibly TRBD1 (5 bases). The CDR3 runs to 15 residues. V lost 3 bases, J lost 4 bases, and 15 bases lay in between. Germline loops: CDR1 MGHRA, CDR2 YSYEKL. The CDR3, as DNA: TGCGCCAGCAGCCAGCTCAGGGATTTCATAGAGACCCAGTACTTC. As protein: CASSQLRDFIETQYF.

This clone was recorded only once. CDR3 in DNA: TGCGCCAGCAGCTTGGGGATGGGGACAGTCAACACCGGGGAGCTGTTTTTT. It yields the protein CASSLGMGTVNTGELFF. This rearrangement joins TRBV5-1 to TRBJ2-2; 7 positions agree with TRBD1. The CDR3 totals 17 residues. Germline loops: CDR1 SGHRS, CDR2 YFSETQ. V dropped 0 bases and J dropped 2; count of bases not matched to a gene: 7.

This clone was observed once. This chain connects TRBV13 to TRBJ1-3, with D unclear. This CDR3 has 14 residues. Per the germline V gene, CDR1 is PRHDT and CDR2 is FYEKMQ (reference sequence). V was shortened by 5 bases and J by 6 bases, with 14 bases between the two germline ends. The CDR3 loop reads CASSPAPPENTIYF. The CDR3 DNA follows: TGTGCCAGCAGCCCCGCCCCACCGGAAAACACCATATATTTT.

With regard to this clone: The sample contains more than one DNA sequence encoding this CDR3. The rearrangement joins TRBV29-1 to TRBJ2-7; D might be TRBD2 (6 bases). Deletions cut 1 base from V and 4 bases from J, with 14 bases between. The CDR3 spans 14 residues. The germline V gene has CDR1 SQVTM and CDR2 ANQGSEA. CDR3 in DNA: TGCAGCGTTGAAGGTCCAGGGCGGGAATACGAGCAGTACTTC. Amino acid sequence: CSVEGPGREYEQYF.

The chain links TRBV7-3 to TRBJ2-1; 8 nucleotides line up with TRBD1. Germline CDR1 SGHTA, CDR2 FQGTGA. V lost 4 bases to trimming and J lost 0 bases; unmatched junction nucleotides: 2. This CDR3 has 15 residues. The CDR3 sequence: CASSYTGGSYNEQFF. CDR3 bases: TGTGCCAGCAGCTACACAGGGGGCTCCTACAATGAGCAGTTCTTC.

The chain couples TRBV7-9 to TRBJ1-2, with 10 bases fitting TRBD1. CDR1 is SEHNR, CDR2 FQNEAQ, per germline (reference sequence). The CDR3 extends over 17 amino acids. J lost 0 bases, V lost 1 base, and 5 bases had no gene match. The CDR3 DNA sequence: TGTGCCAGCAGCTTAGGGGCCGGGACAGGGGCTAACTATGGCTACACCTTC. Amino acid sequence: CASSLGAGTGANYGYTF.

The CDR3 loop reads CASSAGEVGYPYEQYF. CDR3 sequence (DNA): TGCGCCAGCAGCGCGGGGGAGGTAGGGTACCCCTACGAGCAGTACTTC. The V gene is TRBV5-1, the J gene TRBJ2-7; 7 nucleotides line up with TRBD2. Germline V CDR1 and CDR2: SGHRS, YFSETQ. The CDR3 totals 16 residues. V lost 4 bases and J lost 2; bases outside the gene matches: 12.

The chain links TRBV6-5 to TRBJ2-7; TRBD2 is a possible D gene (6 bases). Trimming stripped 0 bases from V and 5 bases from J, with 14 bases between. Germline V gives CDR1 MNHEY, CDR2 SVGAGI. This CDR3 is built from 15 residues. Written as DNA, the CDR3 is TGTGCCAGCAGTTACTCGAGAGGAGGGGAGAACGAGCAGTACTTC. Encoded protein: CASSYSRGGENEQYF.

The rearrangement links TRBV15 to TRBJ2-5; the D call may be TRBD1 or TRBD2 (5 bases each). Germline loops: CDR1 LNHNV, CDR2 YYDKDF (reference sequence). The CDR3 spans 15 residues. V was pared by 4 bases and J by 4 bases, with 16 bases between. As DNA, the CDR3 is TGTGCCACCAGCACCCCTCCCGGGGACGGAGAGACCCAGTACTTC. It yields the protein CATSTPPGDGETQYF.

J is TRBJ2-1 and V is TRBV12-5, with TRBD2 as a possible D gene (5 bases). Trimming shortened V by 7 bases and J by 3 bases, and 10 bases separated the two germline ends. Germline CDR1 and CDR2: LGHNT and FRNRAP. The CDR3 has 13 amino acids. CDR3 DNA: TGTGCTAGTGCCCAAGAGGGCTACAATGAGCAGTTCTTC. As protein: CASAQEGYNEQFF.

The chain combines TRBV10-3 with TRBJ1-1; a possible D gene is TRBD1 (5 bases). The germline CDR1 and CDR2 sequences are ENHRY and SYGVKD. There are 12 residues in the CDR3. The V and J ends lost 6 bases and 3 bases respectively, with 8 bases between them. CDR3 DNA sequence: TGTGCCATCAGGGGGCTAGACACTGAAGCTTTCTTT. It yields the protein CAIRGLDTEAFF.

The chain is built from TRBV4-1 and TRBJ2-5, with 12 nucleotides matching TRBD1. The V gene's germline CDR1 is MGHRA and CDR2 YSYEKL. The CDR3 consists of 17 residues. Trimming took 5 bases from V and 5 from J; bases not matched to a gene: 12. The CDR3 nucleotides are TGCGCCAGCAGCGAAACCGGGACAGGGGGCCGAATTGAGACCCAGTACTTC. Its protein is CASSETGTGGRIETQYF.

This clone was counted only a few times. The chain has TRBV5-1 and TRBJ2-7, with 8 bases that match TRBD1. Trimming took 0 bases from V and 0 from J; bases not matched to a gene: 2. Looked up from germline, CDR1 is SGHRS and CDR2 is YFSETQ. The CDR3 consists of 15 residues. The CDR3 region has the DNA TGCGCCAGCAGCTTGGGGACAGGGATCTCCTACGAGCAGTACTTC. Its translation: CASSLGTGISYEQYF.

The chain combines TRBV15 with TRBJ2-7; 8 nucleotides match TRBD2. The CDR3 is 16 residues long. Per germline, CDR1 LNHNV and CDR2 YYDKDF (reference sequence). V was clipped by 3 bases and J by 4 bases; unmatched bases: 11. Here the CDR3 reads CATSRGSGTRAYEQYF. In nucleotides, the CDR3 is TGTGCCACCAGCAGGGGGTCCGGGACTAGGGCTTACGAGCAGTACTTC.